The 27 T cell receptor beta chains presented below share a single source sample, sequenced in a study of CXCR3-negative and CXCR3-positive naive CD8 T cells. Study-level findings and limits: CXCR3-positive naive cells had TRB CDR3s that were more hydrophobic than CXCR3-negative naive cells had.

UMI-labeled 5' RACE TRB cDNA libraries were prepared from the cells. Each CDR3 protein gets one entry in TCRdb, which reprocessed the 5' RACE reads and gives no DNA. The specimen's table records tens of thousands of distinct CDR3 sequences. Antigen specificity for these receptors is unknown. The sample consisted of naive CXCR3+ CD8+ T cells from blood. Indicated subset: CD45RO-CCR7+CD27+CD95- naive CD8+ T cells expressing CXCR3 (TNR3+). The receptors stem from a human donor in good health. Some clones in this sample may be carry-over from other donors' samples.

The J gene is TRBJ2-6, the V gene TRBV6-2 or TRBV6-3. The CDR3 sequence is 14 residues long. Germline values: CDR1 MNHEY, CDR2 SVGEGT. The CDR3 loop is CASRFFSGANVLTF.

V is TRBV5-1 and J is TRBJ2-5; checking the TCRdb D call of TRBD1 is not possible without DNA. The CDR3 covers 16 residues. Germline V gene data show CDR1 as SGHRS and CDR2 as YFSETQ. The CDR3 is CASSSERGGGTETQYF.

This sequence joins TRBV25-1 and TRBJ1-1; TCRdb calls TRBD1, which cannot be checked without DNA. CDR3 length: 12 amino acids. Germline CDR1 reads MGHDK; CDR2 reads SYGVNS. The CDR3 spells CASSEWGREAFF.

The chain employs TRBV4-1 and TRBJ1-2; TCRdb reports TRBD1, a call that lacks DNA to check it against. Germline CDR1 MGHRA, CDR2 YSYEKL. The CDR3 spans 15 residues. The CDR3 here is CASSQEGVLDYGYTF.

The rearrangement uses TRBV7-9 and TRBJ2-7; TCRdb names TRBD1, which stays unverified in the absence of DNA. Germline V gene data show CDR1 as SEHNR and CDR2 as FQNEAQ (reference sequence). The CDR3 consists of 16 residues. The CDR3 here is CASSLIPLDRTYEQYF. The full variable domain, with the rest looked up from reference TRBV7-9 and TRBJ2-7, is DTGVSQNPRHKITKRGQNVTFRCDPISEHNRLYWYRQTLGQGPEFLTYFQNEAQLEKSRLLSDRFSAERPKGSFSTLEIQRTEQGDSAMYLCASSLIPLDRTYEQYFGPGTRLTVT.

The CDR3 here is CSAGWASYQETQYF. V is TRBV20-1 and J is TRBJ2-5; TCRdb gives TRBD2 as the D gene, but with no DNA this cannot be confirmed. The length of the CDR3 is 14 residues. The V gene's germline CDR1 is DFQATT and CDR2 SNEGSKA (reference sequence).

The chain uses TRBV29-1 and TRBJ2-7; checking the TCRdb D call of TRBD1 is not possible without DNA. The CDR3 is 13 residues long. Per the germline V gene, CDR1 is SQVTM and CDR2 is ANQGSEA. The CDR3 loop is CSVEPGVGYEQYF.

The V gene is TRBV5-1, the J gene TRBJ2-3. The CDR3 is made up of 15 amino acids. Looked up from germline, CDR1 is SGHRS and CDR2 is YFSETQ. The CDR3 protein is CASSLAGISTDTQYF.

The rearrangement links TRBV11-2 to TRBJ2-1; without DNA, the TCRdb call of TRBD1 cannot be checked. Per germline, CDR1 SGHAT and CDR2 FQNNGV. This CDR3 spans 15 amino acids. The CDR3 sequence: CASSLESTPPNEQFF. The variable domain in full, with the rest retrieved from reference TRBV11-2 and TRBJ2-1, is EAGVAQSPRYKIIEKRQSVAFWCNPISGHATLYWYQQILGQGPKLLIQFQNNGVVDDSQLPKDRFSAERLKGVDSTLKIQPAKLEDSAVYLCASSLESTPPNEQFFGPGTRLTVL.

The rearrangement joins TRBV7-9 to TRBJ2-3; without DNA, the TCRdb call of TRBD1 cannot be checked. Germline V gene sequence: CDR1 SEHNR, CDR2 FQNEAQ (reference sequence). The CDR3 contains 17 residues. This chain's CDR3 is CASSRPRGAGPPDTQYF.

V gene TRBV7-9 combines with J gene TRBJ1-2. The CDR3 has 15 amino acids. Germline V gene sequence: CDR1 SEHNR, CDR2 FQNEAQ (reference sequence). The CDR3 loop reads CASSGPMQANYGYTF.

The CDR3 loop is CASSPLASGDTDTQYF. This rearrangement joins TRBV7-6 to TRBJ2-3; absent DNA, TCRdb's TRBD2 call cannot be checked. Germline CDR1 and CDR2: SGHVS and FNYEAQ. CDR3 length: 16 amino acids.

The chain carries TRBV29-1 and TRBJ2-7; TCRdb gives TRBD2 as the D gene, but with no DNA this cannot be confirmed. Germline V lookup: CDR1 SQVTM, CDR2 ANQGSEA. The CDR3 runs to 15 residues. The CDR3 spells CSVPRGVAGASEQYF.

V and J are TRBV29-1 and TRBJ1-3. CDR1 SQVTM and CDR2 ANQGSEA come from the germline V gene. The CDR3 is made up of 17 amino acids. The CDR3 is CSVEDRTPAGSGNTIYF.

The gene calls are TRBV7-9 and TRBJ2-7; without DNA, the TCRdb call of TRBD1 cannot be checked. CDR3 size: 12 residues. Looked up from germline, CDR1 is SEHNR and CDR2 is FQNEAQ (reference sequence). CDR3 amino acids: CASSYPHYEQYF. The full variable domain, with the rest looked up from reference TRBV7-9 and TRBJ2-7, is DTGVSQNPRHKITKRGQNVTFRCDPISEHNRLYWYRQTLGQGPEFLTYFQNEAQLEKSRLLSDRFSAERPKGSFSTLEIQRTEQGDSAMYLCASSYPHYEQYFGPGTRLTVT.

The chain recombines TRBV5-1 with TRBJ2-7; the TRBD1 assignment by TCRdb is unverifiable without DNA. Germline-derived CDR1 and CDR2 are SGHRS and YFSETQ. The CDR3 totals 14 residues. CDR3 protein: CASSGGTEDYEQYF.

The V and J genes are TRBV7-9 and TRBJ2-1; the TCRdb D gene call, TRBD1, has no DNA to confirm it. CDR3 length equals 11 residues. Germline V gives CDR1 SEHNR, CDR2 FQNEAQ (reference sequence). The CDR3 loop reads CATTSGGEQFF. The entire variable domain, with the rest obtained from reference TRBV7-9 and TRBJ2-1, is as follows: DTGVSQNPRHKITKRGQNVTFRCDPISEHNRLYWYRQTLGQGPEFLTYFQNEAQLEKSRLLSDRFSAERPKGSFSTLEIQRTEQGDSAMYLCATTSGGEQFFGPGTRLTVL.

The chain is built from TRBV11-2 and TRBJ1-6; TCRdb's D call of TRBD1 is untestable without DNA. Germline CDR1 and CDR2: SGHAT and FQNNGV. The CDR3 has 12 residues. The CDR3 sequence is CASSHGGAPLHF.

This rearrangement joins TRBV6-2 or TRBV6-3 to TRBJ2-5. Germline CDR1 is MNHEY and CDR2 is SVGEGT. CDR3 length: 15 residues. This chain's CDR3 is CASSSTLKNQETQYF.

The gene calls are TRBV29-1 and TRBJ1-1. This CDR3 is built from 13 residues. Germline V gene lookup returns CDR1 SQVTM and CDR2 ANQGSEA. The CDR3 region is CSLGAGMNTEAFF.

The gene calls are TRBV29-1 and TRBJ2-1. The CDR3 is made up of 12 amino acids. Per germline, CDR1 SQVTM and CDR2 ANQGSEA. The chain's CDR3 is CSVPRNYNEQFF.

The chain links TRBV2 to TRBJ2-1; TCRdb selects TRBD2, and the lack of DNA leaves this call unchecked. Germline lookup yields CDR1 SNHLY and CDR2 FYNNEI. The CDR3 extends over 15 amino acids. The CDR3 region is CASSSSGDPMDEQFF.

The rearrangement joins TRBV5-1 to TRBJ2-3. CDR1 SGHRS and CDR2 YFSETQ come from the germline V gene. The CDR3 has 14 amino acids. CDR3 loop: CASTSESPTDTQYF. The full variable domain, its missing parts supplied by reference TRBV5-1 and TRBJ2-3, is KAGVTQTPRYLIKTRGQQVTLSCSPISGHRSVSWYQQTPGQGLQFLFEYFSETQRNKGNFPGRFSGRQFSNSRSEMNVSTLELGDSALYLCASTSESPTDTQYFGPGTRLTVL.

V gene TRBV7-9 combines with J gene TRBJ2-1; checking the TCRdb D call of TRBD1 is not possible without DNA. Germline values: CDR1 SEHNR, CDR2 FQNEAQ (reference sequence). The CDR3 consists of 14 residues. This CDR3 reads CASSLALPGLEQFF.

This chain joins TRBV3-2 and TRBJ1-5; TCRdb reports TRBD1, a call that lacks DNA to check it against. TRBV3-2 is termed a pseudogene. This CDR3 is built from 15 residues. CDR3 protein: CASSHSPGGTQPQHF.

CDR3 amino acids: CSALGLAGGLAGELFF. V and J are TRBV20-1 and TRBJ2-2; TCRdb gives TRBD2 as the D gene, but with no DNA this cannot be confirmed. Per germline, CDR1 DFQATT and CDR2 SNEGSKA (reference sequence). The CDR3 loop spans 16 amino acids.

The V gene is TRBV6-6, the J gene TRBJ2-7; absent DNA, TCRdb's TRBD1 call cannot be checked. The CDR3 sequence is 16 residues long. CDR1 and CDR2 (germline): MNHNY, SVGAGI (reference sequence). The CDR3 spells CASSLASRVPSYEQYF.